These 32 T cell receptor beta chains share one sample of origin, sequenced in a study of early T cells in non-severe SARS-CoV-2 infection. MiXCR was run by TCRdb on the 5' RACE reads, yielding one entry per CDR3 protein. The repertoire has approximately 65,000 distinct CDR3 sequences, approximately 10% of them found once; the top ten carry 2.9%. Sequences were derived from whole blood, sampled at baseline. The receptors stem from an adult who was a healthcare worker with PCR-confirmed SARS-CoV-2 infection or an uninfected control (not recorded which).

This clonotype was recorded many times. The rearrangement uses TRBV28 and TRBJ2-3; 11 positions agree with TRBD2. This CDR3 has 14 amino acids. J was trimmed by 1 base and V by 9 bases; bases with no gene match: 3. Germline V gene data show CDR1 as MDHEN and CDR2 as SYDVKM. The CDR3 protein is CASSGGAGTDTQYF. The CDR3 DNA follows: TGTGCCAGTAGCGGGGGGGCAGGCACAGATACGCAGTATTTT.

Here the CDR3 DNA reads TGTGCCAGCTGCTCGGGACAGAATAATGAAAAACTGTTTTTT. Amino acid sequence: CASCSGQNNEKLFF. V is TRBV2 and J is TRBJ1-4, with 7 bases fitting TRBD1. V gave up 8 bases and J gave up 4 bases; unmatched junction bases: 7. CDR3 length equals 14 residues. From germline, CDR1 is SNHLY and CDR2 FYNNEI.

The V call is TRBV18, the J call TRBJ1-6; D is perhaps TRBD1 (5 bases). V was pared by 7 bases and J by 7 bases, with 14 bases between. This CDR3 is built from 14 residues. The germline V gene encodes CDR1 KGHSH and CDR2 LQKENI. The CDR3: CASFSGTGNSPLHF. In DNA form, the CDR3 reads TGTGCCAGCTTCAGCGGGACGGGAAATTCACCCCTCCACTTT. Combining the CDR3 with reference TRBV18 and TRBJ1-6 gives the whole variable domain NAGVMQNPRHLVRRRGQEARLRCSPMKGHSHVYWYRQLPEEGLKFMVYLQKENIIDESGMPKERFSAEFPKEGPSILRIQQVVRGDSAAYFCASFSGTGNSPLHFGNGTRLTVT.

This clonotype was seen many times. V and J are TRBV6-6 and TRBJ1-2, with 8 bases fitting TRBD1. V dropped 5 bases and J dropped 0; count of bases not matched to a gene: 5. The germline V gene encodes CDR1 MNHNY and CDR2 SVGAGI (reference sequence). The CDR3 runs to 15 residues. CDR3 sequence reads: CASSPQGAANYGYTF. The DNA of the CDR3 is TGTGCCAGCAGTCCCCAGGGGGCCGCTAACTATGGCTACACCTTC.

This clonotype was observed a few times. The chain is built from TRBV20-1 and TRBJ1-2, with D possibly TRBD1 on 5 matching bases. Trimming left V 5 bases short and J 8 bases short, with 12 bases between. Looked up from germline, CDR1 is DFQATT and CDR2 is SNEGSKA (reference sequence). CDR3 size: 11 residues. The CDR3 loop reads CSARQMRGYTF. The CDR3 nucleotides read TGCAGTGCTCGACAGATGCGGGGCTACACCTTC.

The rearrangement joins TRBV5-1 to TRBJ1-1; D is uncertain. V gave up 4 bases and J gave up 4 bases, with 11 bases separating them. The CDR3 length is 13 residues. Germline loops: CDR1 SGHRS, CDR2 YFSETQ. The CDR3 DNA follows: TGCGCCAGCAGCCGAAACTGGGGCACTGAAGCTTTCTTT. It specifies CASSRNWGTEAFF.

The chain combines TRBV4-3 with TRBJ2-7; TRBD2 aligns across 8 bases. Trimming took 3 bases from V and 2 from J; bases not matched to a gene: 12. Germline V gene lookup returns CDR1 LGHNA and CDR2 YSLEER. CDR3 length: 17 residues. CDR3 region: CASSHLHGLATTYEQYF. In DNA form, the CDR3 reads TGCGCCAGCAGCCATCTCCACGGACTAGCCACAACCTACGAGCAGTACTTC.

V usage is TRBV7-2 and J usage is TRBJ2-1; D not certain. The germline V gene has CDR1 SGHTA and CDR2 FQGNSA. The V gene lost 2 bases and the J gene lost 7 bases, with 6 bases spanning the gap. The CDR3 contains 12 residues. The CDR3 is CASSLWRNEQFF. For the CDR3, the DNA is TGTGCCAGCAGCTTATGGCGGAATGAGCAGTTCTTC.

This sequence joins TRBV11-2 and TRBJ2-2; D not resolved. CDR1 is SGHAT, CDR2 FQNNGV, per germline. The V gene lost 6 bases and the J gene lost 0 bases, with 14 bases spanning the gap. The CDR3 runs to 16 residues. This chain's CDR3 is CASRDLGQPNTGELFF. In nucleotides, the CDR3 is TGTGCCAGCAGGGACCTGGGCCAACCGAACACCGGGGAGCTGTTTTTT. The whole variable domain, filled in from reference TRBV11-2 and TRBJ2-2, reads EAGVAQSPRYKIIEKRQSVAFWCNPISGHATLYWYQQILGQGPKLLIQFQNNGVVDDSQLPKDRFSAERLKGVDSTLKIQPAKLEDSAVYLCASRDLGQPNTGELFFGEGSRLTVL.

V and J are TRBV7-2 and TRBJ2-7; D might be TRBD1 (6 bases). V lost 5 bases and J lost 1, with 15 bases in between. This CDR3 comprises 15 residues. The germline V gene has CDR1 SGHTA and CDR2 FQGNSA. The CDR3 DNA reads TGTGCCAGCAGCCCCGACCCCGGGACATCCTACGAGCAGTACTTC. Amino acid sequence: CASSPDPGTSYEQYF.

This clonotype was detected ten times or more. This chain links TRBV29-1 with TRBJ1-1; D gene unclear. Looked up from germline, CDR1 is SQVTM and CDR2 is ANQGSEA. V lost 4 bases and J lost 6, with 12 bases in between. The CDR3 totals 12 residues. As DNA, the CDR3 is TGCAGCGTTGTTGGCCGGGAGGCTGAAGCTTTCTTT. Its protein is CSVVGREAEAFF.

The chain carries TRBV11-2 and TRBJ2-7; D is uncertain. The CDR3 runs 12 residues. The germline V and J ends were trimmed by 5 bases and 4 bases, with 9 bases remaining between them. Germline CDR1 and CDR2: SGHAT and FQNNGV. The chain's CDR3 is CASSVDMYEQYF. CDR3 DNA: TGTGCCAGCAGCGTTGATATGTACGAGCAGTACTTC. Drawing the rest from reference TRBV11-2 and TRBJ2-7, the complete variable domain is EAGVAQSPRYKIIEKRQSVAFWCNPISGHATLYWYQQILGQGPKLLIQFQNNGVVDDSQLPKDRFSAERLKGVDSTLKIQPAKLEDSAVYLCASSVDMYEQYFGPGTRLTVT.

V usage is TRBV6-6 and J usage is TRBJ2-2; a weak D match, TRBD2 (5 bases). CDR3 length equals 15 residues. CDR1 is MNHNY and CDR2 is SVGAGI in the germline V gene (reference sequence). Trimming shortened V by 5 bases and J by 0 bases, and 10 bases separated the two germline ends. The CDR3 protein is CASSRRTANTGELFF. CDR3 in DNA: TGTGCCAGCAGTCGGAGGACGGCGAACACCGGGGAGCTGTTTTTT.

This clonotype was counted between two and nine times. This chain uses TRBV2 with TRBJ2-2; possibly TRBD2 for D (5 bases). The ends were cut back, 6 bases at V and 6 bases at J, with 8 bases in the middle. This CDR3 has 12 amino acids. Germline values: CDR1 SNHLY, CDR2 FYNNEI. In DNA form, the CDR3 reads TGTGCCAGCAGGGTAGCGCCCGGGGAGCTGTTTTTT. It encodes CASRVAPGELFF.

This clonotype occurred many times. CDR3 region: CSVSTGSPAEAFF. CDR3 in DNA: TGCAGCGTTTCGACAGGGTCACCCGCCGAAGCTTTCTTT. The J gene is TRBJ1-1, the V gene TRBV29-1, with 7 bases lining up with TRBD1. V trimming: 5 bases; J trimming: 8 bases; junction bases outside the gene matches: 11. The CDR3 runs 13 residues. Looked up from germline, CDR1 is SQVTM and CDR2 is ANQGSEA.

V is TRBV10-1 and J is TRBJ1-6, with D perhaps matching TRBD1 (5 bases). V was pared by 7 bases and J by 0 bases, with 25 bases between. The CDR3 totals 20 residues. Germline CDR1 WNHNN, CDR2 SYGVQD (reference sequence). The CDR3 reads CASTRAPSQEHSSYNSPLHF. The CDR3 DNA follows: TGCGCCAGCACCAGAGCGCCGTCACAGGAGCATAGCTCCTATAATTCACCCCTCCACTTT.

This clonotype was seen more than once but under ten times. This rearrangement joins TRBV11-2 to TRBJ2-7; 8 bases fit TRBD1. Germline CDR1 is SGHAT and CDR2 is FQNNGV. The CDR3 consists of 14 residues. The V and J ends lost 5 bases and 2 bases, in that order; junction bases with no gene match: 5. The CDR3 DNA follows: TGTGCCAGCAGCCCCCAACAGGGGGCCTACGAGCAGTACTTC. Translated, it gives CASSPQQGAYEQYF.

The chain joins TRBV6-5 to TRBJ1-1; the match to TRBD1 covers 8 bases. V trimming: 5 bases; J trimming: 3 bases; junction bases outside the gene matches: 8. The V gene's germline CDR1 is MNHEY and CDR2 SVGAGI. This CDR3 is 15 amino acids long. DNA for the CDR3: TGTGCCAGCAGTGTCAACAGGGGGGTTGACACTGAAGCTTTCTTT. Its translation: CASSVNRGVDTEAFF.

This clonotype was found many times. The gene calls are TRBV20-1 and TRBJ2-7; 12 positions agree with TRBD1. V lost 0 bases and J lost 5; bases outside the gene matches: 11. This CDR3 spans 17 amino acids. Germline V CDR1 and CDR2: DFQATT, SNEGSKA (reference sequence). The CDR3: CSARDAGTGQGADEQYF. DNA for the CDR3: TGCAGTGCTAGAGATGCTGGGACGGGACAGGGGGCGGACGAGCAGTACTTC.

The chain carries TRBV11-2 and TRBJ1-3; D gene uncertain. V lost 5 bases to trimming and J lost 0 bases, with 14 bases between them. CDR3 length equals 16 residues. Germline V gene data show CDR1 as SGHAT and CDR2 as FQNNGV. CDR3 in amino acids: CASSRMDGTSGNTIYF. The CDR3 coding sequence is TGTGCCAGCAGCAGAATGGACGGCACCTCTGGAAACACCATATATTTT. The full variable domain, completed using reference TRBV11-2 and TRBJ1-3, is EAGVAQSPRYKIIEKRQSVAFWCNPISGHATLYWYQQILGQGPKLLIQFQNNGVVDDSQLPKDRFSAERLKGVDSTLKIQPAKLEDSAVYLCASSRMDGTSGNTIYFGEGSWLTVV.

This clonotype was seen more than once but under ten times. The chain employs TRBV5-1 and TRBJ2-5; the D gene is possibly TRBD1 (6 bases). The CDR3 is 12 amino acids. Germline V gene data show CDR1 as SGHRS and CDR2 as YFSETQ. Trimming took 4 bases from V and 5 from J, leaving 9 bases between them. In DNA form, the CDR3 reads TGCGCCAGCAGCCCCACAGGGGAGACCCAGTACTTC. This gives the protein CASSPTGETQYF.

In this sample, this clonotype turned up a few times. The chain has TRBV7-3 and TRBJ2-3, with D possibly matching TRBD2 (6 bases). Trimming left V 2 bases short and J 4 bases short, with 10 bases between. The CDR3 has 14 amino acids. The germline V gene has CDR1 SGHTA and CDR2 FQGTGA. CDR3: CASSLGRGPDTQYF. DNA for the CDR3: TGTGCCAGCAGCTTAGGGCGGGGCCCAGATACGCAGTATTTT.

This clonotype was recorded many times. The gene calls are TRBV3-1 and TRBJ2-2; the D gene is possibly TRBD2 (6 bases). CDR3 size: 16 residues. The V end was cut by 3 bases, the J end by 5 bases, with 16 bases between. CDR1 LGHDT and CDR2 YNNKEL come from the germline V gene (reference sequence). In DNA, the CDR3 is TGTGCCAGCAGCCACCCCGTCCGCGGGGTTACCGGGGAGCTGTTTTTT. Translation gives CASSHPVRGVTGELFF.

To note about this clonotype: The junction does not match germline at one end; this may be a read error. V is TRBV18 and J is TRBJ1-1; D may be TRBD1 (5 bases). Per the germline V gene, CDR1 is KGHSH and CDR2 is LQKENI. The CDR3 runs to 14 residues. The CDR3 sequence: CVSSQTALNTEAFF. CDR3 DNA: TGTGTCAGCTCTCAGACAGCCTTGAACACTGAAGCTTTCTTT.

This clonotype was seen more than once but under ten times. The J gene is TRBJ2-2, the V gene TRBV7-8, with a tentative D call TRBD1 (5 bases). The V and J ends lost 1 base and 4 bases respectively, with 10 bases between them. There are 15 residues in the CDR3. Germline CDR1 and CDR2: SGHVS and FQNEAQ. The CDR3 here is CASSLVRRGTGELFF. CDR3 nucleotides: TGTGCCAGCAGCTTAGTTCGAAGGGGCACCGGGGAGCTGTTTTTT.

The V and J genes are TRBV10-3 and TRBJ1-6, with 8 bases matching TRBD1. This CDR3 comprises 17 residues. Trimming took 1 base from V and 7 from J; bases not matched to a gene: 9. Per the germline V gene, CDR1 is ENHRY and CDR2 is SYGVKD. CDR3 sequence reads: CAISEWPRGRVNSPLHF. Here the CDR3 DNA reads TGTGCCATCAGTGAGTGGCCCAGGGGGCGCGTGAATTCACCCCTCCACTTT.

There are many counts of this clonotype. The chain carries TRBV27 and TRBJ2-3, with 8 bases lining up with TRBD2. V shed 5 bases and J 0 bases; nucleotides not matched to a gene: 7. The CDR3 loop spans 16 amino acids. Germline CDR1 and CDR2: MNHEY and SMNVEV (reference sequence). The CDR3 DNA reads TGTGCCAGCAGTCCCGGCGGGGGGCCAAGCACAGATACGCAGTATTTT. Its translation is CASSPGGGPSTDTQYF.

The rearrangement links TRBV7-2 to TRBJ1-1; D perhaps matches TRBD1 (6 bases). V lost 4 bases and J 7 bases, leaving 19 bases between the germline ends. Germline CDR1 SGHTA, CDR2 FQGNSA. CDR3 length: 15 residues. The CDR3 reads CASSSTSRGSGEAFF. CDR3 DNA: TGTGCCAGCAGCTCCACCTCCAGGGGAAGTGGTGAAGCTTTCTTT.

The chain combines TRBV4-2 with TRBJ2-3; D perhaps matches TRBD1 (5 bases). The germline V gene encodes CDR1 LGHNA and CDR2 YNFKEQ. Trimming took off 0 bases at V and 5 bases at J, with 15 bases between the two ends. The CDR3 covers 16 residues. The CDR3 is CASSQDWPPQGDTQYF. The CDR3 DNA reads TGTGCCAGCAGCCAAGATTGGCCCCCCCAGGGAGATACGCAGTATTTT.

This clonotype was detected only a few times. This chain connects TRBV10-2 to TRBJ2-5, with TRBD2 identical over 8 bases. The V gene's germline CDR1 is WSHSY and CDR2 SAAADI. The CDR3 is 17 amino acids. The trim removed 4 bases at V and 4 bases at J, leaving 14 bases unmatched. This chain's CDR3 is CASSGTSPVSRPETQYF. In nucleotides, the CDR3 is TGCGCCAGCAGTGGGACTAGCCCGGTTAGCCGACCAGAGACCCAGTACTTC.

This clonotype showed up many times. The rearrangement joins TRBV30 to TRBJ2-3; D ambiguous. The CDR3 spans 13 residues. Germline CDR1 is GTSNPN and CDR2 is SVGIG (reference sequence). Trimming left V 0 bases short and J 4 bases short, with 8 bases between. In nucleotides, the CDR3 is TGTGCCTGGAGTGTAGGCGGAGCAGATACGCAGTATTTT. Residues: CAWSVGGADTQYF.

The chain couples TRBV5-1 to TRBJ2-3; D ambiguous. The CDR3 loop spans 15 amino acids. V lost 0 bases, J lost 0 bases, and 8 bases lay in between. Germline V gene lookup returns CDR1 SGHRS and CDR2 YFSETQ. The CDR3 here is CASSLVTLSTDTQYF. CDR3 bases: TGCGCCAGCAGCTTGGTGACTCTTAGCACAGATACGCAGTATTTT. Variable domain in full (rest from reference TRBV5-1 and TRBJ2-3): KAGVTQTPRYLIKTRGQQVTLSCSPISGHRSVSWYQQTPGQGLQFLFEYFSETQRNKGNFPGRFSGRQFSNSRSEMNVSTLELGDSALYLCASSLVTLSTDTQYFGPGTRLTVL.